This T cell receptor beta chain was retrieved from a study of CD8+CD57+ T cells in acquired aplastic anemia listed by TCRdb under 2018. Regarding the research as a whole: DNA extracted from sorted CD4+ and CD8+ cells had a mean of about 3.3 ug, with a range of about 0.19 to 30 ug. CD8+CD57+ expansion was defined as frequency above the mean frequency observed in healthy subjects.

What the research found in general, with its limitations: Although 25 to 30 CD8+ CDR3 sequences were shared by patients and controls, these sequences appeared highly expressed in patients and within the immunodominant clones of patients. Between patients and healthy controls, no significant difference in CD8+ Simpson's diversity was found (P=0.060).

This clonotype appeared many times. Its antigen has not been determined. No much larger clonotype is one base removed from it; base qualities were not supplied. The patients picked for sequencing were ones in whom flow cytometry had shown an expansion of CD8+CD57+ cells. All patients had severe acquired aplastic anemia diagnosed by International Study of Aplastic Anemia and Agranulocytosis and Camitta criteria. Patients had received no therapy at the time of blood sampling. In this study, sorted CD4+ and CD8+ T cells from the blood of healthy subjects and of severe aplastic anemia patients had their TCR repertoires deep-sequenced. In the USA, patient enrollment took place under clinicaltrials.gov protocols 00001620, 01623167, 00001397, 00071045, 00081523 and 00961064. Ficoll-Paque density gradient centrifugation was used to isolate peripheral blood mononuclear cells. Before DNA extraction, CD4+ and CD8+ T cells were sorted with FACS or magnetic beads.

TCR beta VDJ combination and CDR3 sequence profiling used genomic DNA as the template. An Illumina HiSeq 2000 was used for TCR repertoire sequencing. The published analysis was carried out like this. Repertoire assessment relied on Simpson's diversity index, CDR3 size and DJ length profiles, and TRBV/TRBJ rearrangement plots. The immunodominant clone was defined as the most abundant DNA sequence in deep sequencing data. CDR3 amino acid sequences were checked for sharing between subjects and were compared against published repertoires and the VDJdb database. TCRdb ran its own pipeline on the public reads, namely fastp trimming at Q25 and MiXCR clone calling, and kept in-frame beta chains. Each record represents a unique CDR3 protein, reported with the most common genes and DNA among its rows. V and J calls and clone size were set by TCRdb, not the authors. This sample lists approximately 180,000 distinct CDR3 sequences; more than 60% were detected once. Together, the top ten hold about 42% of the sample.

CDR1 is given as KGHDR and CDR2 as SFDVKD, both from the germline V gene. The CDR3 starts with the cysteine, ends with the phenylalanine, and has 15 residues. Just the 45-base CDR3 DNA is kept, in frame starting at base 1. Trimmed from V: 3 bases; trimmed from J: 3 bases; junction bases lacking a gene match: 6. Sequenced: sorted CD4+, CD8+, or CD8+CD57+ T cells (not recorded which) from PBMCs. The rearranged chain carries TRBV24-1 and TRBJ1-1; 7 central nucleotides agree with TRBD1. This TCR derives from a human donor with aplastic anemia. The CDR3: CATSDPRTGHTEAFF. The DNA is TGTGCCACCAGTGATCCGCGGACAGGACACACTGAAGCTTTCTTT.